This TCR beta chain was obtained from a study of graft-versus-host responses after intestinal transplantation. Study information: Multivisceral, liver-intestinal, or isolated intestinal grafts were transplanted into recipients. Study-level findings and limits: Early HvG declines after transplant were associated with peak circulating GvH clone levels.

Produced via immunoSEQ multiplex PCR; TCRdb's table is partial and in-frame only. Of about 50,000 clones in the sample, about nine tenths are singletons; the top ten hold almost 2.5%. As regards this clone: Its antigen is currently unknown.

Unmatched junction bases numbered 2, after V lost 2 bases and J lost 3 bases. CDR1 SGHRS and CDR2 YFSETQ come from the germline V gene. The CDR3 is 16 residues long. This chain joins TRBV5-1 and TRBJ2-3; 14 bases fit TRBD2. The clonotype was recovered from a human donor who was the organ donor for an intestinal transplant. The sequencing used unstimulated CD4+ T cells sorted from spleen or lymph node cells, collected before transplant. CDR3 coding DNA: TGCGCCAGCAGCTTAGGGACTAGCGGGGGAACAGATACGCAGTATTTT. Its protein is CASSLGTSGGTDTQYF.